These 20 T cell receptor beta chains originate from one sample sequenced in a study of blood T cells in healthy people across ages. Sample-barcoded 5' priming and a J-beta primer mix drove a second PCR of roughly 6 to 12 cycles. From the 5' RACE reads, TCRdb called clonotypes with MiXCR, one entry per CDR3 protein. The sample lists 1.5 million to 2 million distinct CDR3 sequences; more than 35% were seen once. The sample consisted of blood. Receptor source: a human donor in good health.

The CDR3 DNA reads TGTGCCAGCAGCGACAGGGGGTATGGCTATGGCTACACCTTC. Its translation is CASSDRGYGYGYTF. The gene calls are TRBV6-5 and TRBJ1-2, with 9 positions matching TRBD1. Germline CDR1 and CDR2: MNHEY and SVGAGI. CDR3 length: 14 amino acids. V lost 6 bases and J lost 4; bases outside the gene matches: 6.

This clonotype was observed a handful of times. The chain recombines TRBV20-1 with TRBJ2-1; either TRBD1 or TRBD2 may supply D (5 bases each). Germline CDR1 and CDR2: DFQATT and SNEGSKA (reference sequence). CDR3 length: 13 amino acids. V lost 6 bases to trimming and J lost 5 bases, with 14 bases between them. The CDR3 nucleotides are TGCAGTGCAGTAGGGACGGAAGACAATGAGCAGTTCTTC. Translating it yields CSAVGTEDNEQFF.

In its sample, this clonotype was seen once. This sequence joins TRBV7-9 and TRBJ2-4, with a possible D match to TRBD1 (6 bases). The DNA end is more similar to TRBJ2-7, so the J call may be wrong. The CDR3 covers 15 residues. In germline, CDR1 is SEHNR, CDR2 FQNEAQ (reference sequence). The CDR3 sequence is CASSPQGIPMPEQYF. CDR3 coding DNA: TGTGCCAGCAGCCCACAGGGAATTCCAATGCCCGAGCAGTACTTC.

This CDR3 is CSARNGLAGRYNEQFF. The CDR3 coding sequence is TGCAGTGCTAGAAACGGACTAGCGGGCAGATACAATGAGCAGTTCTTC. The J gene is TRBJ2-1, the V gene TRBV20-1, with 11 positions matching TRBD2. Trimming at V came to 2 bases and at J to 4 bases, leaving 7 bases not matched to a gene. CDR3 size: 16 residues. Germline assignment: CDR1 DFQATT and CDR2 SNEGSKA (reference sequence).

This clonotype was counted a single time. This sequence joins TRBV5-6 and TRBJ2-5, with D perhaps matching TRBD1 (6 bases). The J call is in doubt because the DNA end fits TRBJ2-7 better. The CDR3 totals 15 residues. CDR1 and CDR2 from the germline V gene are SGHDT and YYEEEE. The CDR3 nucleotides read TGTGCCAGCAGCTTTTCAGGGACAATTGGCTACGAGCAGTACTTC. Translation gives CASSFSGTIGYEQYF.

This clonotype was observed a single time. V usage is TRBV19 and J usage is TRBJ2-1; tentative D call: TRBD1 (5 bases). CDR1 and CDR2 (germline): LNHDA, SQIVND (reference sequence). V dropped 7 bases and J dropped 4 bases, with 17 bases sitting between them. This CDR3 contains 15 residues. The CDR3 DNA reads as TGTGCCAGTACCCAGAAATCGGACACGTACAATGAGCAGTTCTTC. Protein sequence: CASTQKSDTYNEQFF.

In DNA, the CDR3 is TGTGCTAGTGGTTTGGCCGCGGGACAGGGAGTCGGCGGCTATGGCTACACCTTC. This gives the protein CASGLAAGQGVGGYGYTF. The rearrangement joins TRBV12-5 to TRBJ1-2, with TRBD1 matching over 9 bases. There are 18 residues in the CDR3. V lost 1 base and J lost 4; bases outside the gene matches: 13. The germline CDR1 and CDR2 sequences are LGHNT and FRNRAP. The whole variable domain, remainder taken from reference TRBV12-5 and TRBJ1-2, is DARVTQTPRHKVTEMGQEVTMRCQPILGHNTVFWYRQTMMQGLELLAYFRNRAPLDDSGMPKDRFSAEMPDATLATLKIQPSEPRDSAVYFCASGLAAGQGVGGYGYTFGSGTRLTVV.

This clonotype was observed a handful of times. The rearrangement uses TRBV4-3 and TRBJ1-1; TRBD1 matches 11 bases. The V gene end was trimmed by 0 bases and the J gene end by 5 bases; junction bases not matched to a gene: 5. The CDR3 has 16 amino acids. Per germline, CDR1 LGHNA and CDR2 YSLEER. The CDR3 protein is CASSQEEGTGGTEAFF. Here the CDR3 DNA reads TGCGCCAGCAGCCAAGAAGAGGGGACAGGGGGAACTGAAGCTTTCTTT.

The DNA for the CDR3 is TGCAGCGTTGCAAAGTTGAACACTGAAGCTTTCTTT. Protein: CSVAKLNTEAFF. This rearrangement joins TRBV29-1 to TRBJ1-1; D call uncertain. V lost 4 bases and J 0 bases, leaving 6 bases between the germline ends. The germline gives CDR1 SQVTM, CDR2 ANQGSEA. This CDR3 is built from 12 residues.

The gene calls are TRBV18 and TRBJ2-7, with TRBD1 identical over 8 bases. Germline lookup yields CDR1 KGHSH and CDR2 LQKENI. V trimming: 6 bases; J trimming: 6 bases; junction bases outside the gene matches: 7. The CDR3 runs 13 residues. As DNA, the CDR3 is TGTGCCAGCTCGGGGACAGGCGGTTCCGAGCAGTACTTC. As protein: CASSGTGGSEQYF.

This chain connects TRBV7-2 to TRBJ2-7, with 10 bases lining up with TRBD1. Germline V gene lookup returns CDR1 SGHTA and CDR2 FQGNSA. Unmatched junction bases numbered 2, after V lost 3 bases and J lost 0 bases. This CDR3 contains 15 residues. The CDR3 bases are TGTGCCAGCAGCTTTAGACAGGGGGCCTCCTACGAGCAGTACTTC. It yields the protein CASSFRQGASYEQYF.

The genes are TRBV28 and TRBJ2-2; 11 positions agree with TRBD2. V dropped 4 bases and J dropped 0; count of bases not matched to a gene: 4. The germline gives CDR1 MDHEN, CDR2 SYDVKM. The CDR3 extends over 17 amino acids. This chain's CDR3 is CASSSPSGGPNTGELFF. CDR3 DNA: TGTGCCAGCAGTTCCCCTAGCGGGGGGCCGAACACCGGGGAGCTGTTTTTT.

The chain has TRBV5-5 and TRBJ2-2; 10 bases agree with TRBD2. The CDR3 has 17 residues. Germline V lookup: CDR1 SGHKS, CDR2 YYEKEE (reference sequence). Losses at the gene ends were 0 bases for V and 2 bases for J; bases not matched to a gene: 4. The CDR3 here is CASSLGSGGLNTGELFF. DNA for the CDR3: TGTGCCAGCAGCTTGGGTAGCGGGGGGTTAAACACCGGGGAGCTGTTTTTT.

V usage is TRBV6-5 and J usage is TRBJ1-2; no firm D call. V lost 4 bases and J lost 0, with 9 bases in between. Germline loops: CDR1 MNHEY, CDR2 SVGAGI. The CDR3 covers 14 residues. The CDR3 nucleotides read TGTGCCAGCAGTTGCTCTGCAGCTAACTATGGCTACACCTTC. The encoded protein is CASSCSAANYGYTF.

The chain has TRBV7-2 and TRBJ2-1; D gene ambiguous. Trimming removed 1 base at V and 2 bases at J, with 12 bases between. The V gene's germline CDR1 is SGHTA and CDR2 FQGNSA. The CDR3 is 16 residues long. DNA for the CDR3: TGTGCCAGCAGCTTAGAAGGGCAGCAAACCTACAATGAGCAGTTCTTC. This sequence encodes CASSLEGQQTYNEQFF.

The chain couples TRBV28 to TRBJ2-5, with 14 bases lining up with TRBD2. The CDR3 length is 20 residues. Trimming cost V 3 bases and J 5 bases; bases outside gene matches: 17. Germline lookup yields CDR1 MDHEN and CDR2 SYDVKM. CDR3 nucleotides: TGTGCCAGCAGTTTGCCCCCCGAGACTAGCGGGGGGGCCGAGTGGGAGACCCAGTACTTC. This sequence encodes CASSLPPETSGGAEWETQYF.

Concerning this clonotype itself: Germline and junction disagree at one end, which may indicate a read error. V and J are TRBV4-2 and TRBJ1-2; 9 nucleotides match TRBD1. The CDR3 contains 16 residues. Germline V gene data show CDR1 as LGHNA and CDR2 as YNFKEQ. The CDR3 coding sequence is TGTGCCTGCAGCCAAGATCGCGACAGGGGGTTTTATGGCTACACCTTC. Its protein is CACSQDRDRGFYGYTF.

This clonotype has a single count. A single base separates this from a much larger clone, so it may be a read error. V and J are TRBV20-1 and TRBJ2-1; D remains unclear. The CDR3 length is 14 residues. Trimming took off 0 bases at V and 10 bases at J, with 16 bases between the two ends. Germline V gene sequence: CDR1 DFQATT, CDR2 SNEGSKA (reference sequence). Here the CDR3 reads CSARDSWSSYEQFF. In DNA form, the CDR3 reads TGCAGTGCTAGAGACAGCTGGAGCTCCTACGAGCAGTTCTTC.

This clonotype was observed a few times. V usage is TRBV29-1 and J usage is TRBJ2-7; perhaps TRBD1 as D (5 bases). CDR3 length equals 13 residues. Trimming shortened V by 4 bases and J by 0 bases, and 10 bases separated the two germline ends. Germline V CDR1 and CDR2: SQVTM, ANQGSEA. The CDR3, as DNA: TGCAGCGTTGGACAGATTACCTCCTACGAGCAGTACTTC. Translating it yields CSVGQITSYEQYF.

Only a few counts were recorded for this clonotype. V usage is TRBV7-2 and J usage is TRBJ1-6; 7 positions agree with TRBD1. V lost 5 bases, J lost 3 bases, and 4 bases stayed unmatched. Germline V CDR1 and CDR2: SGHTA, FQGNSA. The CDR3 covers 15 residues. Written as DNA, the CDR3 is TGTGCCAGCAGCGCGCGGGACAGCTATAATTCACCCCTCCACTTT. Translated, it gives CASSARDSYNSPLHF. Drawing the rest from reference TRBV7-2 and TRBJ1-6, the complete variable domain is GAGVSQSPSNKVTEKGKDVELRCDPISGHTALYWYRQSLGQGLEFLIYFQGNSAPDKSGLPSDRFSAERTGGSVSTLTIQRTQQEDSAVYLCASSARDSYNSPLHFGNGTRLTVT.